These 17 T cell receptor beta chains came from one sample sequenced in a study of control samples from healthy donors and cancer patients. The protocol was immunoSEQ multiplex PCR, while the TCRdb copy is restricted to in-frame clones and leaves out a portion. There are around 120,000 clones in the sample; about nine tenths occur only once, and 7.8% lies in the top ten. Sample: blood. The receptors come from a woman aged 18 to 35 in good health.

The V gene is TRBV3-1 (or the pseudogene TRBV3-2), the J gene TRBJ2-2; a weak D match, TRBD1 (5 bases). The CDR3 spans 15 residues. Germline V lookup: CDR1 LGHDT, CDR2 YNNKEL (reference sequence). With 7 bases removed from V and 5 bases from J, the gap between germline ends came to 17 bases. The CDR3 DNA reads TGTGCCAGCACCCTAGGGGAAAGGTGGACCGGGGAGCTGTTTTTT. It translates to CASTLGERWTGELFF.

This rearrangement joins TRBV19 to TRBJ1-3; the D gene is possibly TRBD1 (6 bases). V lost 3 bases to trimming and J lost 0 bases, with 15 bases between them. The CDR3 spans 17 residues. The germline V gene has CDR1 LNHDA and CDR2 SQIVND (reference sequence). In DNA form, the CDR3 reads TGTGCCAGTAGTATCCAAGGACAGTCCAACTCTGGAAACACCATATATTTT. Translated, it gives CASSIQGQSNSGNTIYF.

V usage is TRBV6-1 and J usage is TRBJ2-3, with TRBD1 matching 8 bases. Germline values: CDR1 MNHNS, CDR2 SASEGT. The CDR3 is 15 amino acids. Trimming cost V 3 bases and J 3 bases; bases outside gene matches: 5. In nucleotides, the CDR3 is TGTGCCAGCAGTGATCAGGGGGCGAGGACAGATACGCAGTATTTT. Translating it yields CASSDQGARTDTQYF.

The CDR3 nucleotides are TGTGCCAGCACTGAGCGGGAGGGGGCTTACAATGAGCAGTTCTTC. It translates to CASTEREGAYNEQFF. The chain uses TRBV7-6 and TRBJ2-1; 10 bases agree with TRBD2. Trimming at V came to 7 bases and at J to 4 bases, leaving 7 bases not matched to a gene. The CDR3 spans 15 residues. Germline V CDR1 and CDR2: SGHVS, FNYEAQ.

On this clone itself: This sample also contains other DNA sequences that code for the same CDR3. The chain's CDR3 is CASSQVRELFSYNEQFF. Written as DNA, the CDR3 is TGCGCCAGCAGCCAGGTGCGGGAGCTCTTCTCCTACAATGAGCAGTTCTTC. V gene TRBV4-1 combines with J gene TRBJ2-1; TRBD2 matches at 7 bases. Trimming cost V 3 bases and J 0 bases; bases outside gene matches: 8. The CDR3 contains 17 residues. CDR1 is MGHRA and CDR2 is YSYEKL in the germline V gene.

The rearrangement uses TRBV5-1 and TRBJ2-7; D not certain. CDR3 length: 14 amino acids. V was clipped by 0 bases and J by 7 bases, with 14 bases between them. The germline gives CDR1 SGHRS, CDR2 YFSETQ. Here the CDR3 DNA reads TGCGCCAGCAGCTTGGGCCTATCTGTGGAGGAGCAGTACTTC. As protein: CASSLGLSVEEQYF.

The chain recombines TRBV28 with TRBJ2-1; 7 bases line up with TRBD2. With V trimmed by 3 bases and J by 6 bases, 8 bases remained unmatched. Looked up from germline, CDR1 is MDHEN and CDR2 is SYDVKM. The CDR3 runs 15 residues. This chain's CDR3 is CASSFRRGTRNEQFF. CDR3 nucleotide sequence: TGTGCCAGCAGTTTTCGGCGGGGGACCCGCAATGAGCAGTTCTTC.

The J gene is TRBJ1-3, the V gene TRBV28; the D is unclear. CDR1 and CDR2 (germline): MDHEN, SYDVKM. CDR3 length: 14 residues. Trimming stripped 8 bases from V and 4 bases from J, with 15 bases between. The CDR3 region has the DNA TGTGCCAGCGTGTCGGAGTCCCTCGGAAACACCATATATTTT. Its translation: CASVSESLGNTIYF.

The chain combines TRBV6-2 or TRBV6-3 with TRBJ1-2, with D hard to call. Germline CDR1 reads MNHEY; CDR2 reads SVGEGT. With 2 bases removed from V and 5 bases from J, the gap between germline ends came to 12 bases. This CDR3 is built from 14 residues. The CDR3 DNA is TGTGCCAGCAGTTACCAGCCAGTTTTATATGGCTACACCTTC. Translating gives CASSYQPVLYGYTF.

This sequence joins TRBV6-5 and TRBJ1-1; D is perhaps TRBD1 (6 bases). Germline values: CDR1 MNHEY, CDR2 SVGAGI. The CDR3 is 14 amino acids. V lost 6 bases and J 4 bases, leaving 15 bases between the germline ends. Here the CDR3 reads CASRQGGGTTEAFF. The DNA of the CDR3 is TGTGCCAGCAGACAGGGTGGGGGAACCACTGAAGCTTTCTTT.

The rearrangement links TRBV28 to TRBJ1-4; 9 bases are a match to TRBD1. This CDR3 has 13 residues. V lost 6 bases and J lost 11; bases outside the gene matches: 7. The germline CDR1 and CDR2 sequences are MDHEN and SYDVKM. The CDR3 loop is CASRPGQGGKLFF. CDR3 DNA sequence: TGTGCCAGCAGACCGGGACAGGGTGGGAAACTGTTTTTT. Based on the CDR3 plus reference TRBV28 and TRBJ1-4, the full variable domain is DVKVTQSSRYLVKRTGEKVFLECVQDMDHENMFWYRQDPGLGLRLIYFSYDVKMKEKGDIPEGYSVSREKKERFSLILESASTNQTSMYLCASRPGQGGKLFFGSGTQLSVL.

The CDR3 loop is CASRYSLNSNQPQHF. DNA of the CDR3: TGTGCCAGCAGGTACAGCTTGAACAGCAATCAGCCCCAGCATTTT. V gene TRBV2 combines with J gene TRBJ1-5; D gene uncertain. CDR3 length equals 15 residues. Trimming stripped 6 bases from V and 1 base from J, with 13 bases between. Per germline, CDR1 SNHLY and CDR2 FYNNEI.

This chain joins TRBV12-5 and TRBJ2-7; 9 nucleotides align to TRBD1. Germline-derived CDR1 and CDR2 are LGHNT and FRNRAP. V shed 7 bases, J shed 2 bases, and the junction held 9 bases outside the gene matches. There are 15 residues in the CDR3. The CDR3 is CASALGGQGTYEQYF. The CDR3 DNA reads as TGTGCTAGTGCCCTCGGAGGACAGGGGACCTACGAGCAGTACTTC.

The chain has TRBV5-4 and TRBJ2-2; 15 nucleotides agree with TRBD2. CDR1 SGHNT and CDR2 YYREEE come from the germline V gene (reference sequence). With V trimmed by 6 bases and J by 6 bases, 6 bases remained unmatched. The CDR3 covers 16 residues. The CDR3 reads CASTRGLAGGSGELFF. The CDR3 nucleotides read TGTGCCAGCACCCGAGGACTAGCGGGGGGGTCCGGGGAGCTGTTTTTT.

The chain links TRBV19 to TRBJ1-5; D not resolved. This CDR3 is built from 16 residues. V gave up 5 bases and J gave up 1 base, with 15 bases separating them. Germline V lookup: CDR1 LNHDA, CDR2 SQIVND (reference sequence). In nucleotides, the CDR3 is TGTGCCAGTAGTGCTCGATGGGGTCTAAGCAATCAGCCCCAGCATTTT. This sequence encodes CASSARWGLSNQPQHF.

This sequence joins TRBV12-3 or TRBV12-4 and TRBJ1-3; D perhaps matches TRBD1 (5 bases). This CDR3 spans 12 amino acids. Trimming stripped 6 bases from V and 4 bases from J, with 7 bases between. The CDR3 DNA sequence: TGTGCCAGCAGGGGGCCGGGAAACACCATATATTTT. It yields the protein CASRGPGNTIYF.

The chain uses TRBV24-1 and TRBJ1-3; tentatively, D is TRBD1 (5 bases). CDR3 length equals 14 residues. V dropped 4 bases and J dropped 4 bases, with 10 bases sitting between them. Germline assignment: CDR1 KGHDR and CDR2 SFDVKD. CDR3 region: CATSDGGDGNTIYF. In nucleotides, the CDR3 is TGTGCCACCAGTGACGGGGGGGACGGAAACACCATATATTTT.